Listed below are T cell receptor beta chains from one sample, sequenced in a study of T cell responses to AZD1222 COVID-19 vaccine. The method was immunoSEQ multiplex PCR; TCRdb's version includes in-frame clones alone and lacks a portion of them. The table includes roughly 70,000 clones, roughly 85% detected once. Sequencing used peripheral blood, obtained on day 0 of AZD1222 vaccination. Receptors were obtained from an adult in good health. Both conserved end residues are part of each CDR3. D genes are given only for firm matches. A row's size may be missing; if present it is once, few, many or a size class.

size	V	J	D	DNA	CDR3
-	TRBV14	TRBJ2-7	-	TGTGCCAGCCAGGGGGGCGAGCAGTACTTC	CASQGGEQYF
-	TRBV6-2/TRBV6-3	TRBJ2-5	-	TGTGCCAGCAGCTCCGTAAGTGGGACCCAGTACTTC	CASSSVSGTQYF
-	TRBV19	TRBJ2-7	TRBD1	TGTGCCAGTAGTACAACAGGGGATACCGAGCAGTACTTC	CASSTTGDTEQYF
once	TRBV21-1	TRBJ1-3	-	TGTGCCAGCAGATTCCCTCCCGGGGGAGACTCTGGAAACACCATATATTTT	CASRFPPGGDSGNTIYF
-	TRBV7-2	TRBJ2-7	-	TGTGCCAGCAGCTTCAAGGGCTCGAACGAGCAGTACTTC	CASSFKGSNEQYF
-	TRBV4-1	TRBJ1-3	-	TGCGCCAGCAGCCAAAGTATGGGAGGGGCCTCTGGAAACACCATATATTTT	CASSQSMGGASGNTIYF
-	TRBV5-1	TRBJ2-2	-	TGCGCCAGCAACCCCCTGAGGGGGGGAAACACCGGGGAGCTGTTTTTT	CASNPLRGGNTGELFF
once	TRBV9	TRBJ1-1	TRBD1	TGTGCCAGCAGCGTAGGACAGGGGGCGAACACTGAAGCTTTCTTT	CASSVGQGANTEAFF
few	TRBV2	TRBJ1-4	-	TGTGCCAGCAGACAGGAACAACCTGAAAAACTGTTTTTT	CASRQEQPEKLFF
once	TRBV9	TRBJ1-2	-	TGTGCCAGCAGCGGATCAGGACCTCTCAGTTATGGCTACACCTTC	CASSGSGPLSYGYTF
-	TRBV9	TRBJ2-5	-	TGTGCCAGCAGCGCCATTGCCTCAGGGGCAGGCGCTGAGACCCAGTACTTC	CASSAIASGAGAETQYF
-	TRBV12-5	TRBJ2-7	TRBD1	TGTGCTAGTGGTTTTTTAGGACAGGGTAAATACGAGCAGTACTTC	CASGFLGQGKYEQYF
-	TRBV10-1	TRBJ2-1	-	TGCGCCAGTGGACCAGGGAATGAGCAGTTCTTC	CASGPGNEQFF
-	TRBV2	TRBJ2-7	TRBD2	TGTGCCAGCAGTGATTCTAGGGCTAGCGGGAATCTCGAGCAGTACTTC	CASSDSRASGNLEQYF
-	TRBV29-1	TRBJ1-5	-	TGCAGCGTTGATATGGGGGCGAATCAGCCCCAGCATTTT	CSVDMGANQPQHF
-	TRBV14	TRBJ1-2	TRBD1	TGTGCCAGCAGCCATGGTGCCCGGGACAGCCTCTATGGCTACACCTTC	CASSHGARDSLYGYTF
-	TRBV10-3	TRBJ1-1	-	TGTGCCATCAGTGAACGGGAGGACGGAAAAGCTTTCTTT	CAISEREDGKAFF
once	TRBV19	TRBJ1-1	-	TGTGCCAGTAGTATACAGGGAGGTGAAGCTTTCTTT	CASSIQGGEAFF
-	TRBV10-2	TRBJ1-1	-	TGCGCCAGCAGACAGGGCTTCGAGGGTCTGAACACTGAAGCTTTCTTT	CASRQGFEGLNTEAFF
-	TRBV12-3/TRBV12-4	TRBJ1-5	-	TGTGCCAGCAGTTTAACTGACAATCAGCCCCAGCATTTT	CASSLTDNQPQHF
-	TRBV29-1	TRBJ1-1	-	TGCAGCGTTGTTCCGGGAACGAACACTGAAGCTTTCTTT	CSVVPGTNTEAFF
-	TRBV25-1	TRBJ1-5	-	TGTGCCAGCAGGCCGCATAGCAATCAGCCCCAGCATTTT	CASRPHSNQPQHF
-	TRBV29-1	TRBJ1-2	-	TGCAGCGTGAACGAGAACTATGGCTACACCTTC	CSVNENYGYTF
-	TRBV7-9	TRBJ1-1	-	TGTGCCAGCACCGCAGGGAACCGGGCTGAAGCTTTCTTT	CASTAGNRAEAFF
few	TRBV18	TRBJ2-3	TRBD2	TGTGCCAGCTCACCATCGGGGGGACGCACAGATACGCAGTATTTT	CASSPSGGRTDTQYF
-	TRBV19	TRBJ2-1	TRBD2	TGTGCCAGTAGTATTCATTGGACTAGCGGGAGGTCCTACAATGAGCAGTTCTTC	CASSIHWTSGRSYNEQFF
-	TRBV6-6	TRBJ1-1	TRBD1	TGTGCCAGCAGTCGAGGACAGGGGGCATACACTGAAGCTTTCTTT	CASSRGQGAYTEAFF
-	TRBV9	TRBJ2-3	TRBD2	TGTGCCAGCAGCGTAGTGACTAGCGGGGGGGCAGGAGAAGATACGCAGTATTTT	CASSVVTSGGAGEDTQYF
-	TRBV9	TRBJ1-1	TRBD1	TGTGCCAGCAGCGCCCGACAGGGGGGTTCCCATGACACTGAAGCTTTCTTT	CASSARQGGSHDTEAFF
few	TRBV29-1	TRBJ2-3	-	TGCAGCGTTGAAGTACGCGGGGGCTACACAGATACGCAGTATTTT	CSVEVRGGYTDTQYF
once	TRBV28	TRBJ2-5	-	TGTGCCAGCAGTACCATCCCGGGGCAGCGGGAGACCCAGTACTTC	CASSTIPGQRETQYF
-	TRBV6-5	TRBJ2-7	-	TGTGCCAGCGCGGGCACCTCTTACGAGCAGTACTTC	CASAGTSYEQYF
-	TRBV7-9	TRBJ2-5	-	TGTGCCAGCAGCTTTTTTCCGGGACCACAAACCCAGTACTTC	CASSFFPGPQTQYF
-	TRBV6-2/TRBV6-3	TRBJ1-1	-	TGTGCCAGCAGTTACCTGAGACAAATTCGGGGTACTGAAGCTTTCTTT	CASSYLRQIRGTEAFF
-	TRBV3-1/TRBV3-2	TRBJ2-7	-	TGTGCCAGCAGCCAAGGGTTAGCGGAGCTGGGATACGAGCAGTACTTC	CASSQGLAELGYEQYF
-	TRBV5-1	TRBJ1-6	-	TGCGCCAGCAGCTTGTTGGCCGGGGAGAGTTCACCCCTCCACTTT	CASSLLAGESSPLHF
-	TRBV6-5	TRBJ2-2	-	TGTGCCAGCACTCAACGGCACTCCCCACCCGGGGAGCTGTTTTTT	CASTQRHSPPGELFF
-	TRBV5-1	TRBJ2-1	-	TGCGCCAGCAGCTTGGTCGGGGGGCGCGGGGGTGGTGAGCAGTTCTTC	CASSLVGGRGGGEQFF
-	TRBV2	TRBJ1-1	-	TGTGCCAGCAACTTACAGGGATACACTGAAGCTTTCTTT	CASNLQGYTEAFF
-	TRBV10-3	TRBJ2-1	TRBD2	TGTGCCATCAGTGATTTCGGCGGGGGGGCCTTAAATGAGCAGTTCTTC	CAISDFGGGALNEQFF
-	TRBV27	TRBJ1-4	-	TGTGCCAGCAGTTATGGGGGCGGACAACTGTTTTTT	CASSYGGGQLFF
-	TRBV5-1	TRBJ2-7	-	TGCGCCAGCAGAGCGGACTCCAGCTCCTACGAGCAGTACTTC	CASRADSSSYEQYF
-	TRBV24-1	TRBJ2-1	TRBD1	TGTGCCACCAGTGATTCATGGGGACAGGGGGTAAATGAGCAGTTCTTC	CATSDSWGQGVNEQFF
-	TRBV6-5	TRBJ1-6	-	TGTGCCAGCACCGCTGATGGGGCGACTAATTCACCCCTCCACTTT	CASTADGATNSPLHF
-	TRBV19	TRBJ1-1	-	TGTGCCACGATCAAACAGTCCCCACTGGAGGCTTTCTTT	CATIKQSPLEAFF
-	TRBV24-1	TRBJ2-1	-	TGTGCCACCAGTGATTTGCAGGATAATGAGCAGTTCTTC	CATSDLQDNEQFF
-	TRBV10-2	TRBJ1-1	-	TGCGCCAGCAGACACCAAGATTGGGACACTGAAGCTTTCTTT	CASRHQDWDTEAFF
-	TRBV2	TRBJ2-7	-	TGTGCCAGCCACACGGGCTACGAGCAGTACTTC	CASHTGYEQYF
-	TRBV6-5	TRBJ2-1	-	TGTGCCAGCAGTTCGGGAGACTACAATGAGCAGTTCTTC	CASSSGDYNEQFF
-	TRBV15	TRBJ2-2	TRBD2	TGTGCCACCAGCAGGGGGACTAGCGGGAGGAGGAACACCGGGGAGCTGTTTTTT	CATSRGTSGRRNTGELFF
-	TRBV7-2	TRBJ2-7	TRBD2	TGTGCCAGCAGCTCTCAGAGCGGGGCCTCCTACGAGCAGTACTTC	CASSSQSGASYEQYF
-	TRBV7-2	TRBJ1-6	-	TGTGCCAGCAGCTTAGAAGGGGACCCAAATTCACCCCTCCACTTT	CASSLEGDPNSPLHF